This TCR beta chain stems from a study of blood T cells in healthy people across ages. Study-wide results and limits: As naive T cell percentage varied, TCR beta diversity correlated strongly with it. Older individuals had lower TCR beta diversity per million T cells (the decline was roughly linear).

Each sample used at least 6 million PBMCs. The authors ran a second PCR of 7 to 11 cycles using a sample-barcoded 5' primer and a J-beta primer mix. TCRdb used MiXCR to reprocess the 5' RACE reads, holding one entry per CDR3 protein. The data hold hundreds of thousands of distinct CDR3 sequences, with 25% to 35% observed a single time. This clonotype was picked up a small number of times. What it recognizes is unknown. Sequencing input: blood. This TCR came from a woman aged 80 or over in good health.

CDR3 coding DNA: TGTGCCAGTAGTTCCCTCGGCGGGGGGGCCCCAGATACGCAGTATTTT. Residues: CASSSLGGGAPDTQYF. The chain has TRBV19 and TRBJ2-3; 9 nucleotides align to TRBD2. V lost 5 bases, J lost 4 bases, and 10 bases stayed unmatched. CDR3 length: 16 residues. CDR1 is LNHDA and CDR2 is SQIVND in the germline V gene (reference sequence).